The 14 T cell receptor beta chains reported below all come from one sample, sequenced in a study of blood T cells in healthy people across ages. Together with a sample-barcoded 5' primer, a J-beta primer mix was included in a second PCR lasting about 7 to 12 cycles. TCRdb used MiXCR to reprocess the 5' RACE reads, holding one entry per CDR3 protein. The profile covers about a million distinct CDR3 sequences, with roughly 50% appearing a single time and over 10% taken by the ten largest. The sequenced material came from blood. Receptor source: a young man in good health.

The genes are TRBV24-1 and TRBJ2-2; 8 bases align to TRBD1. The CDR3 is made up of 15 amino acids. Per germline, CDR1 KGHDR and CDR2 SFDVKD. After removal of 9 bases from V and 0 bases from J, the junction contained 5 bases not matched to a gene. The CDR3 region has the DNA TGTGCCACCTGCGAGACAGGGGCGAACACCGGGGAGCTGTTTTTT. Protein sequence: CATCETGANTGELFF.

This clonotype was picked up many times. The rearrangement links TRBV27 to TRBJ2-5; D possibly corresponds to TRBD2 (6 bases). The J call is doubtful: the DNA matches TRBJ2-7 better. The CDR3 totals 13 residues. Germline CDR1 reads MNHEY; CDR2 reads SMNVEV (reference sequence). The CDR3 spells CASSFGSIYEQYF. CDR3 coding DNA: TGTGCCAGCAGTTTCGGGAGCATATACGAGCAGTACTTC.

The V and J genes are TRBV20-1 and TRBJ1-5, with D perhaps TRBD1 (5 bases). The CDR3 has 14 residues. Trimming cost V 5 bases and J 0 bases, with 11 bases left between them. Germline V CDR1 and CDR2: DFQATT, SNEGSKA (reference sequence). CDR3 amino acids: CSASQGPSNQPQHF. Written as DNA, the CDR3 is TGCAGTGCTTCTCAGGGACCTAGCAATCAGCCCCAGCATTTT.

This chain links TRBV27 with TRBJ2-4; D is unresolved. Germline V gene lookup returns CDR1 MNHEY and CDR2 SMNVEV (reference sequence). This CDR3 contains 15 residues. The V end lost 5 bases, the J end lost 0 bases, and 11 bases lay between the germline ends. The CDR3 sequence: CASSPAGLAKNIQYF. The DNA for the CDR3 is TGTGCCAGCAGTCCCGCCGGGCTAGCCAAAAACATTCAGTACTTC.

The chain employs TRBV20-1 and TRBJ1-2; the D gene is possibly TRBD1 (5 bases). The CDR3 has 13 residues. Deletions cut 3 bases from V and 6 bases from J, with 14 bases between. CDR1 and CDR2 (germline): DFQATT, SNEGSKA (reference sequence). In DNA, the CDR3 is TGCAGTGCTAGCCAGGGAAGAACTAATGGCTACACCTTC. Translated: CSASQGRTNGYTF.

There are a few counts of this clonotype. The chain carries TRBV6-2 or TRBV6-3 and TRBJ2-5, with D tentatively TRBD1 (6 bases). This CDR3 comprises 12 residues. The V end was cut by 8 bases, the J end by 6 bases, with 13 bases between. Germline values: CDR1 MNHEY, CDR2 SVGEGT. The DNA of the CDR3 is TGTGCCAGCGGGCCGGGACATAAGACCCAGTACTTC. It is translated as CASGPGHKTQYF.

The gene calls are TRBV20-1 and TRBJ2-1; 11 bases are shared with TRBD2. This CDR3 has 14 amino acids. Germline values: CDR1 DFQATT, CDR2 SNEGSKA (reference sequence). With V trimmed by 6 bases and J by 8 bases, 9 bases remained unmatched. CDR3: CSAPLAGGRDEQFF. CDR3 bases: TGCAGTGCCCCCCTAGCGGGGGGCAGGGATGAGCAGTTCTTC.

This chain connects TRBV29-1 to TRBJ2-7, with TRBD1 matching over 9 bases. Looked up from germline, CDR1 is SQVTM and CDR2 is ANQGSEA. The CDR3 sequence is 12 residues long. With V trimmed by 6 bases and J by 4 bases, 4 bases remained unmatched. CDR3 DNA: TGCAGCGTAGGCGGGACAGGGTACGAGCAGTACTTC. Residues: CSVGGTGYEQYF.

The chain joins TRBV9 to TRBJ2-6; D is perhaps TRBD2 (6 bases). The V gene's germline CDR1 is SGDLS and CDR2 YYNGEE. This CDR3 is 15 amino acids long. Trimming took off 0 bases at V and 3 bases at J, with 7 bases between the two ends. The DNA for the CDR3 is TGTGCCAGCAGCGTAGTGGGAGGTGGGGCCAACGTCCTGACTTTC. This gives the protein CASSVVGGGANVLTF. Combining the CDR3 with reference TRBV9 and TRBJ2-6 gives the whole variable domain DSGVTQTPKHLITATGQRVTLRCSPRSGDLSVYWYQQSLDQGLQFLIQYYNGEERAKGNILERFSAQQFPDLHSELNLSSLELGDSALYFCASSVVGGGANVLTFGAGSRLTVL.

As regards this clonotype: The junction differs from germline at one of its ends, possibly a read error. V gene TRBV7-9 combines with J gene TRBJ2-1; 8 nucleotides line up with TRBD1. The CDR3 runs 17 residues. Germline V gene sequence: CDR1 SEHNR, CDR2 FQNEAQ (reference sequence). The CDR3: CVSSGSLKTGAHNEQFF. The CDR3 bases are TGTGTCAGCAGCGGAAGCCTGAAGACAGGGGCTCACAATGAGCAGTTCTTC.

The rearrangement uses TRBV5-1 and TRBJ2-5; D call uncertain. V lost 1 base to trimming and J lost 6 bases, with 4 bases between them. The CDR3 has 11 residues. Germline CDR1 reads SGHRS; CDR2 reads YFSETQ. The CDR3, as DNA: TGCGCCAGCAGCTTGTCTCAGACCCAGTACTTC. Encoded protein: CASSLSQTQYF.

On this clonotype: The junction differs from germline at one of its ends, possibly a read error. The chain combines TRBV4-1 with TRBJ2-1; tentatively, D is TRBD1 or TRBD2 (7 bases each). The CDR3 is made up of 16 amino acids. The germline CDR1 and CDR2 sequences are MGHRA and YSYEKL. CDR3 region: CASSHLGQGGYNEQSF. For the CDR3, the DNA is TGCGCCAGCAGCCACCTCGGGCAGGGGGGGTACAATGAGCAGTCCTTC.

The V gene is TRBV12-3 or TRBV12-4, the J gene TRBJ2-3, with D hard to call. The CDR3 has 13 residues. V was cut by 6 bases and J by 10 bases, with 17 bases left in between. CDR3 bases: TGTGCCAGCAGCAACGCCCCAGCGTGGTCGCAGTATTTT. Its protein product is CASSNAPAWSQYF.

This clonotype was counted a single time. The CDR3 sequence is CSARNGGALSYEQYF. CDR3 DNA: TGCAGTGCTAGAAACGGCGGGGCCCTCTCCTACGAGCAGTACTTC. The chain recombines TRBV20-1 with TRBJ2-7; TRBD2 is a possible D gene (6 bases). Looked up from germline, CDR1 is DFQATT and CDR2 is SNEGSKA (reference sequence). V lost 2 bases, J lost 0 bases, and 14 bases lay in between. The CDR3 runs 15 residues.